The present T cell receptor beta chain was sequenced within a study of blood T cells in healthy people across ages. Study-wide findings and caveats: Significant beta diversity loss was already apparent by age around 36, declining roughly linearly. Expanded clonotype shifts may have been confounded, as the donors had an unknown CMV status.

V was cut by 0 bases and J by 6 bases, with 10 bases left in between. The CDR3 runs to 13 residues. CDR1 and CDR2 from the germline V gene are GTSNPN and SVGIG (reference sequence). Concerning this clonotype: The antigen is unknown.

The use of a sample-barcoded 5' primer and a J-beta primer mix characterized a second PCR of roughly 6 to 11 cycles. TCRdb processed the 5' RACE reads anew with MiXCR; each CDR3 protein has one entry. The data contain just over 1 million distinct CDR3 sequences, 40% to 55% of them seen just once; the ten biggest clones take up around 18%. No fewer than 6 million PBMCs went into each sample. This chain joins TRBV30 and TRBJ2-3; D is ambiguous. The material sequenced was blood. This receptor was taken from a woman aged 55-69 years in good health. The CDR3 spells CAWSVGYVDTQYF. The DNA for the CDR3 is TGTGCCTGGAGTGTAGGCTATGTGGATACGCAGTATTTT.